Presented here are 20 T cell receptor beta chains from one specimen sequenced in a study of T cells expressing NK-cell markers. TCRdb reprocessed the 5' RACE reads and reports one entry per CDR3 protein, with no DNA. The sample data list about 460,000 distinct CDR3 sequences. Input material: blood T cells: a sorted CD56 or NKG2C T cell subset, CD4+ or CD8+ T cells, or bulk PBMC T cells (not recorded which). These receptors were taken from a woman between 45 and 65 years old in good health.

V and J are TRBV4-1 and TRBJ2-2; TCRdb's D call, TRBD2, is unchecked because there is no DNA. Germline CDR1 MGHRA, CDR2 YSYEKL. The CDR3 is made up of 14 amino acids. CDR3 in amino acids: CASSQGGGAGELFF.

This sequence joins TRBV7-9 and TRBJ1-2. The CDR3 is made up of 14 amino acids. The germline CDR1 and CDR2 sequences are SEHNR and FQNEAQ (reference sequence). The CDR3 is CASSQRDGSGGYTF.

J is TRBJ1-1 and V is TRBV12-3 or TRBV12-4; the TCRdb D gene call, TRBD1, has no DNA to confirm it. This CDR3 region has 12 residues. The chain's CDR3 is CASSLGDREAFF.

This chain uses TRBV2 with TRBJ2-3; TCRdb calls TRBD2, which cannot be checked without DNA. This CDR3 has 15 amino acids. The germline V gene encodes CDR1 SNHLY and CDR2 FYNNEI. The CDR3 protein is CASTIAGTSTDTQYF.

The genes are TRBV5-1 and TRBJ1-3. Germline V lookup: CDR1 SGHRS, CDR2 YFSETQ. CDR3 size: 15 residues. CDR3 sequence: CASSRFGGAGNTIYF.

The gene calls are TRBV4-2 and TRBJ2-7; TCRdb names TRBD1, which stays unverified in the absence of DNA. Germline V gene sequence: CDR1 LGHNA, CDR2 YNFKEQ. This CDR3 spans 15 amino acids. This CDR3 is CASSRPGQGIYEQYF.

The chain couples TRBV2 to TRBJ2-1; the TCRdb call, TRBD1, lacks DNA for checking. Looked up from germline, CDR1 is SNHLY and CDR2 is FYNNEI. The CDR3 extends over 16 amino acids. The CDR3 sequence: CASSDLGTGAYNEQFF.

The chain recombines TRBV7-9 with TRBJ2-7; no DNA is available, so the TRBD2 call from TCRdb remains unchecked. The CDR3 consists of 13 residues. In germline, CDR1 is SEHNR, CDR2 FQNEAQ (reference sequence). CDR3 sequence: CASSFREGGEQYF.

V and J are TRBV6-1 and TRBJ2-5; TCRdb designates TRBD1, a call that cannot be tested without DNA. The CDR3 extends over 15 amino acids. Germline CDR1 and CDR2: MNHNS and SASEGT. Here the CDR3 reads CASSEDRGRFETQYF.

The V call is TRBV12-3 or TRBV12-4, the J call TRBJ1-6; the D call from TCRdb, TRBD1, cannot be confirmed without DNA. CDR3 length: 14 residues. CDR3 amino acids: CASSSDRDGSPLHF.

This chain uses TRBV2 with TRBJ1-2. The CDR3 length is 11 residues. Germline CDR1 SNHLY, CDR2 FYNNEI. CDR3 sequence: CASTPNYGYTF.

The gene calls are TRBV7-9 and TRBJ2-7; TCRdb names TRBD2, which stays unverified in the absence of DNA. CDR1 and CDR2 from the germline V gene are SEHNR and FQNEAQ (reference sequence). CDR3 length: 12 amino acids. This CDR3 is CASSLAAGEQYF.

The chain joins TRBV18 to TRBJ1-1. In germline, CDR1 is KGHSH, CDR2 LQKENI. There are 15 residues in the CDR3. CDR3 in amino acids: CASSPGGGAGTEAFF.

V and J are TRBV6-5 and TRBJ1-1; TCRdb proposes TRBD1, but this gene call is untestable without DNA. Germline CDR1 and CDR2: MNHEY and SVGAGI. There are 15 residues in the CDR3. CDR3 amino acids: CASSYDRVGLRKAFF.

The CDR3 reads CASRNRDSHEKLFF. This chain links TRBV6-6 with TRBJ1-4; the D call of TRBD1 rests on TCRdb alone, since no DNA is present to check it. The germline V gene has CDR1 MNHNY and CDR2 SVGAGI (reference sequence). The CDR3 contains 14 residues.

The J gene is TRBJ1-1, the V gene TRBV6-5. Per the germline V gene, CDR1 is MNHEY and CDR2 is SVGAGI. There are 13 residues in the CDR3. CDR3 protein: CASSLDATTEAFF.

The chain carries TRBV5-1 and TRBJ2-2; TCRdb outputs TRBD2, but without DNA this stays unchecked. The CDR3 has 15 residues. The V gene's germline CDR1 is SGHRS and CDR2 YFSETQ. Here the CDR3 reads CASSLGGLNTGELFF.

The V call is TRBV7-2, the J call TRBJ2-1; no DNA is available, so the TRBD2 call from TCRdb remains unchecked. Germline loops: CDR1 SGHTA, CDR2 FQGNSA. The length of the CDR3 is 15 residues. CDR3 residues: CASSLYLAARGKQFF.

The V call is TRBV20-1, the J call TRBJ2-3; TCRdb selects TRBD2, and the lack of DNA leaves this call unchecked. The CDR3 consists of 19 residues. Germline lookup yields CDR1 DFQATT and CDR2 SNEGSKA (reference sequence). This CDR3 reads CSASPFGAGHGEGTDTQYF.

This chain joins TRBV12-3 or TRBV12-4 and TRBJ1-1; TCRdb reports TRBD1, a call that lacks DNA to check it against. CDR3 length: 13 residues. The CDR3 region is CASSTGQHTEAFF.